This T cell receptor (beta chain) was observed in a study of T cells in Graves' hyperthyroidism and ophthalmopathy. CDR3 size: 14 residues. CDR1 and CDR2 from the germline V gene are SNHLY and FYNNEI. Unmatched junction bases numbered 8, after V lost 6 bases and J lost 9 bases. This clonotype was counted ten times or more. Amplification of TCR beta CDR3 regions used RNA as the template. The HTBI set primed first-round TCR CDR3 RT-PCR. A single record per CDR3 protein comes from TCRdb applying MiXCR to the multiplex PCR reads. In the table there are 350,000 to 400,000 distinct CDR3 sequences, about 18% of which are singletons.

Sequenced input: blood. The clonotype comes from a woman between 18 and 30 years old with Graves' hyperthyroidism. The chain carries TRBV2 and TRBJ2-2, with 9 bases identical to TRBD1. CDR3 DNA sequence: TGTGCCAGCAGGGGGGACAGGGCATTCAGGGAGCTGTTTTTT. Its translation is CASRGDRAFRELFF.